The 29 T cell receptor beta chains reported below all come from one sample, sequenced in a study of control samples from healthy donors and cancer patients. Clones were read by immunoSEQ multiplex PCR, and TCRdb kept only the in-frame ones, dropping some. The sample includes 120,000 to 150,000 clones, 90% to 95% of them seen just once. Sequencing was performed on blood. These receptors were obtained from a man in his forties in good health.

V gene TRBV5-1 combines with J gene TRBJ2-1, with TRBD2 matching 9 bases. This CDR3 comprises 16 residues. The V and J ends lost 0 bases and 2 bases, in that order; junction bases with no gene match: 3. CDR1 and CDR2 from the germline V gene are SGHRS and YFSETQ. Here the CDR3 DNA reads TGCGCCAGCAGCTTGGCCAGCGGGGGGACCTACAATGAGCAGTTCTTC. Amino acids: CASSLASGGTYNEQFF.

The CDR3, as DNA: TGTGCCAGCAGTTACGACGGGGGGAGCAATCAGCCCCAGCATTTT. Residues: CASSYDGGSNQPQHF. This chain uses TRBV6-6 with TRBJ1-5, with TRBD1 as a possible D gene (5 bases). Trimming pared 2 bases from V and 1 base from J, leaving 9 bases between. Germline V gene lookup returns CDR1 MNHNY and CDR2 SVGAGI (reference sequence). The CDR3 extends over 15 amino acids.

This clone was observed once. This chain uses TRBV11-2 with TRBJ1-1, with TRBD1 matching over 9 bases. CDR1 is SGHAT and CDR2 is FQNNGV in the germline V gene. V lost 4 bases, J lost 11 bases, and 11 bases stayed unmatched. The CDR3 is 14 amino acids. The CDR3: CASSSLSGQGRAFF. Written as DNA, the CDR3 is TGTGCCAGCAGCTCCCTCTCGGGACAGGGCCGCGCTTTCTTT.

V usage is TRBV11-2 and J usage is TRBJ2-5; no reliable D call. V was pared by 6 bases and J by 5 bases, with 10 bases between. CDR3 length: 12 residues. The germline gives CDR1 SGHAT, CDR2 FQNNGV. The CDR3 nucleotides read TGTGCCAGCAGTTCGTCTTGGGAGACCCAGTACTTC. Its translation: CASSSSWETQYF.

The chain carries TRBV19 and TRBJ2-7, with TRBD1 matching over 8 bases. The junction had 13 bases not matched to a gene; V was cut back by 6 bases and J by 6 bases. The CDR3 loop spans 15 amino acids. Germline-derived CDR1 and CDR2 are LNHDA and SQIVND (reference sequence). The DNA for the CDR3 is TGTGCCAGTAGCATATCCGGGACAGGACTCGGCGAGCAGTACTTC. This translates into CASSISGTGLGEQYF. The whole variable domain, remainder taken from reference TRBV19 and TRBJ2-7, is DGGITQSPKYLFRKEGQNVTLSCEQNLNHDAMYWYRQDPGQGLRLIYYSQIVNDFQKGDIAEGYSVSREKKESFPLTVTSAQKNPTAFYLCASSISGTGLGEQYFGPGTRLTVT.

This clone was detected a few times. The chain employs TRBV6-5 and TRBJ2-4, with 7 nucleotides matching TRBD1. CDR1 and CDR2 from the germline V gene are MNHEY and SVGAGI. CDR3 size: 14 residues. V shed 2 bases and J 7 bases; nucleotides not matched to a gene: 5. CDR3: CASSYDRAVNIQYF. The CDR3 DNA is TGTGCCAGCAGTTACGACAGGGCGGTGAACATTCAGTACTTC.

The gene calls are TRBV6-1 and TRBJ1-2, with TRBD1 matching over 9 bases. The CDR3 has 17 residues. The J segment lost 2 bases and the V segment lost 2 bases, leaving 9 bases of the junction unmatched. Germline CDR1 MNHNS, CDR2 SASEGT. The CDR3 coding sequence is TGTGCCAGCAGTGAACGGGGACTAGGACAGGGGAACTATGGCTACACCTTC. Translated, it gives CASSERGLGQGNYGYTF.

The rearrangement links TRBV6-1 to TRBJ2-7; D might be TRBD1 (5 bases). The V and J ends lost 1 base and 0 bases respectively, with 10 bases between them. Per germline, CDR1 MNHNS and CDR2 SASEGT. The CDR3 sequence is 15 residues long. CDR3 in amino acids: CASSEVQGSSYEQYF. The CDR3 region has the DNA TGTGCCAGCAGTGAAGTTCAGGGATCCTCCTACGAGCAGTACTTC.

The CDR3 region has the DNA TGTGCCAGCAGTGACAGGGCGCACCGGGGCAATCAGCCCCAGCATTTT. Protein: CASSDRAHRGNQPQHF. The chain combines TRBV6-4 with TRBJ1-5; D unclear. V gave up 2 bases and J gave up 2 bases, with 13 bases separating them. Germline V gene lookup returns CDR1 MRHNA and CDR2 SNTAGT. This CDR3 region has 16 residues.

This clone was observed once. This rearrangement joins TRBV10-1 to TRBJ2-7; D gene uncertain. The CDR3 is made up of 13 amino acids. The germline CDR1 and CDR2 sequences are WNHNN and SYGVQD (reference sequence). Trimming removed 6 bases at V and 1 base at J, with 10 bases between. CDR3 sequence (DNA): TGCGCCAGCAGCCCAGCCGTTTCCTACGAGCAGTACTTC. This encodes CASSPAVSYEQYF.

CDR3: CASSDATSGGQFF. CDR3 nucleotides: TGTGCCAGCAGTGACGCTACTAGCGGGGGGCAGTTCTTC. The rearrangement joins TRBV6-4 to TRBJ2-1, with 11 positions matching TRBD2. CDR3 length equals 13 residues. With V trimmed by 2 bases and J by 12 bases, 3 bases remained unmatched. Looked up from germline, CDR1 is MRHNA and CDR2 is SNTAGT.

V is TRBV11-2 and J is TRBJ1-1; possible D gene TRBD1, 5 bases. CDR3 size: 15 residues. Germline loops: CDR1 SGHAT, CDR2 FQNNGV. Trimming removed 2 bases at V and 0 bases at J, with 10 bases between. DNA for the CDR3: TGTGCCAGCAGCTTAACGGGGCCCTTGAACACTGAAGCTTTCTTT. Protein product: CASSLTGPLNTEAFF.

The V gene is TRBV27, the J gene TRBJ1-2; no definite D call. Germline loops: CDR1 MNHEY, CDR2 SMNVEV (reference sequence). This CDR3 is built from 15 residues. V lost 0 bases to trimming and J lost 4 bases, with 12 bases between them. The CDR3 DNA sequence: TGTGCCAGCAGTTTATCGACCCAGACTACCTATGGCTACACCTTC. Translating it yields CASSLSTQTTYGYTF.

The rearrangement joins TRBV4-1 to TRBJ2-7; TRBD1 might be the D (6 bases). The CDR3 length is 14 residues. The germline V and J ends were trimmed by 4 bases and 3 bases, with 13 bases remaining between them. In germline, CDR1 is MGHRA, CDR2 YSYEKL. In nucleotides, the CDR3 is TGCGCCAGCAGCCCGGGGTTAGGGGGCTACGAGCAGTACTTC. This codes for CASSPGLGGYEQYF.

The rearrangement uses TRBV29-1 and TRBJ1-4; D may be TRBD1 (5 bases). CDR1 SQVTM and CDR2 ANQGSEA come from the germline V gene. With 4 bases removed from V and 6 bases from J, the gap between germline ends came to 12 bases. The CDR3 covers 13 residues. In DNA form, the CDR3 reads TGCAGCGTTGTTGAGGGGTCGGATGAAAAACTGTTTTTT. Translating it yields CSVVEGSDEKLFF.

This chain joins TRBV13 and TRBJ1-1; no firm D call. Trimming took 5 bases from V and 7 from J, leaving 8 bases between them. The CDR3 runs to 11 residues. Germline CDR1 is PRHDT and CDR2 is FYEKMQ (reference sequence). DNA of the CDR3: TGTGCCAGCAGCACCGGGCATGAAGCTTTCTTT. Residues: CASSTGHEAFF.

This chain connects TRBV5-1 to TRBJ1-2; 7 bases map to TRBD1. V trimming: 5 bases; J trimming: 7 bases; junction bases outside the gene matches: 8. Germline V lookup: CDR1 SGHRS, CDR2 YFSETQ. This CDR3 comprises 13 residues. The CDR3 here is CASRDGTEGGYTF. The CDR3 nucleotides are TGCGCCAGCAGAGACGGGACAGAGGGTGGCTACACCTTC. Using reference TRBV5-1 and TRBJ1-2 for the parts outside the CDR3, the full variable domain is KAGVTQTPRYLIKTRGQQVTLSCSPISGHRSVSWYQQTPGQGLQFLFEYFSETQRNKGNFPGRFSGRQFSNSRSEMNVSTLELGDSALYLCASRDGTEGGYTFGSGTRLTVV.

The genes are TRBV5-6 and TRBJ1-5; D is unresolved. V lost 4 bases to trimming and J lost 2 bases, with 13 bases between them. Germline CDR1 is SGHDT and CDR2 is YYEEEE. The CDR3 sequence is 15 residues long. The CDR3 DNA follows: TGTGCCAGCAGCGCTTCCCCCCTTGGCAATCAGCCCCAGCATTTT. This translates into CASSASPLGNQPQHF.

This clone has a single count. The CDR3 loop is CAISEKWTLQETQYF. The CDR3 DNA sequence: TGTGCCATCAGTGAGAAATGGACCCTACAAGAGACCCAGTACTTC. V usage is TRBV10-3 and J usage is TRBJ2-5; D uncertain. This CDR3 has 15 residues. Germline CDR1 reads ENHRY; CDR2 reads SYGVKD. Trimming took off 2 bases at V and 2 bases at J, with 12 bases between the two ends.

V gene TRBV6-5 combines with J gene TRBJ1-5; tentatively, D is TRBD1 (5 bases). CDR3 length equals 13 residues. V was pared by 8 bases and J by 5 bases, with 13 bases between. Looked up from germline, CDR1 is MNHEY and CDR2 is SVGAGI. CDR3 amino acids: CASGIDRYQPQHF. The CDR3 nucleotides are TGTGCCAGCGGTATCGACAGATATCAGCCCCAGCATTTT.

V is TRBV7-8 and J is TRBJ1-2, with 9 bases fitting TRBD1. This CDR3 contains 15 residues. The germline V gene encodes CDR1 SGHVS and CDR2 FQNEAQ. With 6 bases clipped from V and 4 bases from J, the junction kept 9 bases outside the gene matches. CDR3 DNA sequence: TGTGCCAGCAGTACAGGGGGCGAACCAATCTATGGCTACACCTTC. Protein sequence: CASSTGGEPIYGYTF. Variable domain in full (rest from reference TRBV7-8 and TRBJ1-2): GAGVSQSPRYKVAKRGQDVALRCDPISGHVSLFWYQQALGQGPEFLTYFQNEAQLDKSGLPSDRFFAERPEGSVSTLKIQRTQQEDSAVYLCASSTGGEPIYGYTFGSGTRLTVV.

The chain has TRBV5-1 and TRBJ2-7, with 10 bases lining up with TRBD1. Germline lookup yields CDR1 SGHRS and CDR2 YFSETQ. With V trimmed by 0 bases and J by 2 bases, 8 bases remained unmatched. The CDR3 spans 17 residues. CDR3 DNA sequence: TGCGCCAGCAGCTTGGTCCCGGGACAGGGGTTACCCTACGAGCAGTACTTC. Amino acid sequence: CASSLVPGQGLPYEQYF.

The chain combines TRBV9 with TRBJ2-7, with D maybe TRBD2 (5 bases). Trimming cost V 0 bases and J 2 bases, with 9 bases left between them. Germline values: CDR1 SGDLS, CDR2 YYNGEE. CDR3 size: 14 residues. CDR3 sequence reads: CASSVGGGAYEQYF. Here the CDR3 DNA reads TGTGCCAGCAGCGTAGGTGGAGGAGCCTACGAGCAGTACTTC.

The gene calls are TRBV4-1 and TRBJ2-3, with 12 bases fitting TRBD2. There are 15 residues in the CDR3. The V segment lost 4 bases and the J segment 3 bases; nucleotides outside the gene matches: 2. Germline values: CDR1 MGHRA, CDR2 YSYEKL. The chain's CDR3 is CASSPTSGRTDTQYF. The CDR3 DNA reads TGCGCCAGCAGCCCCACTAGCGGGAGGACAGATACGCAGTATTTT.

This chain uses TRBV19 with TRBJ1-4, with 8 nucleotides matching TRBD1. The junction had 11 bases not matched to a gene; V was cut back by 7 bases and J by 7 bases. This CDR3 contains 15 residues. Germline-derived CDR1 and CDR2 are LNHDA and SQIVND (reference sequence). The CDR3 sequence is CASTGRTGRREKLFF. CDR3 DNA sequence: TGTGCCAGTACCGGCCGGACAGGGCGGCGTGAAAAACTGTTTTTT.

J is TRBJ1-1 and V is TRBV13, with D possibly being TRBD1 (5 bases). CDR1 is PRHDT and CDR2 is FYEKMQ in the germline V gene (reference sequence). The V end was cut by 5 bases, the J end by 9 bases, with 13 bases between. CDR3 length equals 12 residues. CDR3 loop: CASSENRLKAFF. In DNA, the CDR3 is TGTGCCAGCAGCGAAAACAGGCTCAAAGCTTTCTTT. The full variable domain, rest sourced from reference TRBV13 and TRBJ1-1, is AAGVIQSPRHLIKEKRETATLKCYPIPRHDTVYWYQQGPGQDPQFLISFYEKMQSDKGSIPDRFSAQQFSDYHSELNMSSLELGDSALYFCASSENRLKAFFGQGTRLTVV.

The V call is TRBV5-1, the J call TRBJ1-4; D is perhaps TRBD1 (5 bases). V lost 0 bases, J lost 4 bases, and 16 bases lay in between. CDR1 is SGHRS and CDR2 is YFSETQ in the germline V gene. This CDR3 spans 17 amino acids. The CDR3 loop is CASSLVSQGRSNEKLFF. The CDR3 nucleotides read TGCGCCAGCAGCTTGGTTTCCCAGGGCCGTAGTAATGAAAAACTGTTTTTT.

The V and J genes are TRBV19 and TRBJ1-5; no clear D. Germline CDR1 and CDR2: LNHDA and SQIVND (reference sequence). The CDR3 consists of 15 residues. V shed 5 bases and J shed 4 bases, with 15 bases lying between them. This CDR3 reads CASSGDSRSNQPQHF. The CDR3 DNA sequence: TGTGCCAGTAGTGGAGACTCCCGATCGAATCAGCCCCAGCATTTT.

The chain uses TRBV7-2 and TRBJ2-7; no definite D call. The CDR3 consists of 12 residues. Looked up from germline, CDR1 is SGHTA and CDR2 is FQGNSA. Between the trimmed V and J ends, which lost 5 bases and 4 bases, there was a span of 9 bases. This CDR3 reads CASSPNGYEQYF. The CDR3 bases are TGTGCCAGCAGCCCAAACGGGTACGAGCAGTACTTC.